A selection of T cell receptor beta chains follows, all from one sample in a study of blood T cell repertoires in COVID-19. Method: immunoSEQ multiplex PCR; TCRdb's copy keeps in-frame clones and lacks some. Here the sample spans approximately 150,000 clones, approximately 81% being singletons. Sequencing was carried out using peripheral blood. These receptor sequences come from a human donor with acute or convalescent COVID-19. The donor label of this sample is uncertain. Each CDR3 is given with its conserved first and last residue. A D gene is named only where the DNA matches it firmly. For some rows the clone size is stated as once, few or many, or as a class when expanded; others skip it.

d_gene	abundance	v_gene	j_gene	CDR3nt	CDR3aa
TRBD1	.	TRBV19	TRBJ1-1	TGTGCCAGTAGTATAGCTAGGGGACAGGTCTACACTGAAGCTTTCTTT	CASSIARGQVYTEAFF
TRBD1	few	TRBV28	TRBJ1-6	TGTGCCACCAAAGCCGGGACAGGAATTCCTTATAATTCACCCCTCCACTTT	CATKAGTGIPYNSPLHF
.	.	TRBV18	TRBJ2-5	TGTGCCAGCTCACCGGCCCCTCCGACCCAGTACTTC	CASSPAPPTQYF
TRBD2	.	TRBV5-4	TRBJ2-2	TGTGCCAGCAGCCGGGAGGGCTCGAACACCGGGGAGCTGTTTTTT	CASSREGSNTGELFF
.	few	TRBV5-5	TRBJ2-4	TGTGCCAGCAGCCTGACGGGTGGAGGTTTGAACATTCAGTACTTC	CASSLTGGGLNIQYF
.	.	TRBV11-2	TRBJ2-1	TGTGCCAGCAGCGGATTCTCAGGGGTTGACAATGAGCAGTTCTTC	CASSGFSGVDNEQFF
.	.	TRBV14	TRBJ2-3	TGTGCCAGCAGCAAAGTAGGACTCGGTACGGATACGCAGTATTTT	CASSKVGLGTDTQYF
.	.	TRBV7-7	TRBJ2-1	TGTGCTAGCAGCTTAGCTCTCTACAATGAGCAGTTCTTC	CASSLALYNEQFF
.	.	TRBV6-5	TRBJ1-3	TGTGCCAGTTCGGTCATGATCCCTGGAAACACCATATATTTT	CASSVMIPGNTIYF
.	.	TRBV19	TRBJ1-3	TGTGCCAGCCGACAGATCTCTGGAAACACCATATATTTT	CASRQISGNTIYF
.	.	TRBV5-1	TRBJ1-4	TGCGCCAGCAGTTCAGGGCAGGTTCGTGAAAAACTGTTTTTT	CASSSGQVREKLFF
.	.	TRBV28	TRBJ1-5	TGTGCCAGCAGTCAAAATCAGCCCCAGCATTTT	CASSQNQPQHF
.	few	TRBV3-1/TRBV3-2	TRBJ1-3	TGTGCCAGCAGCCCTCAGGGAAACACCATATATTTT	CASSPQGNTIYF
.	.	TRBV6-2/TRBV6-3	TRBJ1-2	TGTGCCAGCAGTCCGAGAGAGGAACATGGCTACACCTTC	CASSPREEHGYTF
TRBD1	many	TRBV5-1	TRBJ1-2	TGCGCCAGCAGCCCACAGGGGTATGGCGGCTACACCTTC	CASSPQGYGGYTF
.	.	TRBV11-2	TRBJ2-3	TGTGCCAGCAGCTTAATGGGGCAGGGGATCTACACAGATACGCAGTATTTT	CASSLMGQGIYTDTQYF
.	.	TRBV18	TRBJ1-2	TGTGCCAGCTCACCACCGGGACAAAGGCCCTATGGCTACACCTTC	CASSPPGQRPYGYTF
.	.	TRBV24-1	TRBJ2-1	TGTGCCACCAGTGATTTTAGTAGCTTGGATGAGCAGTTCTTC	CATSDFSSLDEQFF
TRBD1	.	TRBV5-4	TRBJ2-2	TGTGCCAGCACAAGACAGGGTTTAAACACCGGGGAGCTGTTTTTT	CASTRQGLNTGELFF
TRBD1	.	TRBV7-6	TRBJ2-2	TGTGCCAGCAGCTTAGAGACAGGGCGGGCCACCGGGGAGCTGTTTTTT	CASSLETGRATGELFF
TRBD1	.	TRBV28	TRBJ1-2	TGTGCCAGCAGTGCGCACTCCGGGACAGGGGCCTACACCTTC	CASSAHSGTGAYTF
TRBD1	.	TRBV5-1	TRBJ1-1	TGCGCCAGCGAGACAGGGGGCGTGAACACTGAAGCTTTCTTT	CASETGGVNTEAFF
.	.	TRBV9	TRBJ1-3	TGTGCCAGCAGCCCGGGAACAGCTGGAAACACCATATATTTT	CASSPGTAGNTIYF
TRBD1	.	TRBV5-6	TRBJ1-1	TGTGCCAGCAAAAACAGGGGTTATGCCACTGAAGCTTTCTTT	CASKNRGYATEAFF
TRBD2	.	TRBV7-9	TRBJ2-5	TGTGCCAGCAGCTTAGAGCTAGCGGGAGGGCAAGAGACCCAGTACTTC	CASSLELAGGQETQYF
TRBD1	.	TRBV9	TRBJ1-5	TGTGCCAGCTCCAAGACAGGGGTTAGCAATCAGCCCCAGCATTTT	CASSKTGVSNQPQHF
.	.	TRBV30	TRBJ2-7	TGTGCCTGGAGAACTAGCTACGAGCAGTACTTC	CAWRTSYEQYF
TRBD1	.	TRBV5-1	TRBJ1-2	TGCGCCAGCTCCGGACAGGGTTATGGCTACACCTTC	CASSGQGYGYTF
.	once	TRBV28	TRBJ1-5	TGTGCCAGCCTTGGGCCAGGGAAGCCCCAGCATTTT	CASLGPGKPQHF
.	.	TRBV6-1	TRBJ1-6	TGTGCCAGCAGTGAGTTTGGACGGGGCGGGAAAAAAGATAATTCACCCCTCCACTTT	CASSEFGRGGKKDNSPLHF
.	.	TRBV7-9	TRBJ2-7	TGTGCCAGCAGTCCACGGACAGAGAACTACGAGCAGTACTTC	CASSPRTENYEQYF
.	once	TRBV14	TRBJ1-4	TGTGCCAGCAGCCAGTCCTTGGGTAGCCGCGCAACTAATGAAAAACTGTTTTTT	CASSQSLGSRATNEKLFF
.	.	TRBV28	TRBJ1-2	TGTGCCAGCAGTTTGAGATTCGGCTACACCTTC	CASSLRFGYTF
.	.	TRBV3-1/TRBV3-2	TRBJ1-5	TGTGCCAGCAGCCAAGGGAAAGGGGGTCGGGAGCCCCAGCATTTT	CASSQGKGGREPQHF
TRBD1	.	TRBV18	TRBJ2-1	TGTGCCAGCTCACCACCAGTTGGACAGGGGAACAATGAGCAGTTCTTC	CASSPPVGQGNNEQFF
.	.	TRBV10-3	TRBJ2-1	TGTGCCATCAGTGAGTCGAGATCGGGGGTTGGGCGCAATGAGCAGTTCTTC	CAISESRSGVGRNEQFF
.	.	TRBV18	TRBJ1-6	TGTGCCAGCTCAACAGGGTATTCACCCCTCCACTTT	CASSTGYSPLHF
TRBD2	.	TRBV29-1	TRBJ2-3	TGCAGCGTTGTATTGTTTGTCGGGGGGGGCGCAGATACGCAGTATTTT	CSVVLFVGGGADTQYF
.	.	TRBV7-3	TRBJ1-3	TGTGCCAGCAGCCCCCTGGGGAGGGGGACCACTGGAAACACCATATATTTT	CASSPLGRGTTGNTIYF
.	.	TRBV5-6	TRBJ1-1	TGTGCCAGCAGCTGGAGGAACACTGAAGCTTTCTTT	CASSWRNTEAFF
TRBD1	.	TRBV5-1	TRBJ2-1	TGCGCCAGCAGCCGCCTTGGGGGACAGGGATTCGATGAGCAGTTCTTC	CASSRLGGQGFDEQFF
TRBD1	.	TRBV5-6	TRBJ1-2	TGTGCCAGCAGTCAAACCGGGACAGGGAGGTATGGCTACACCTTC	CASSQTGTGRYGYTF
.	.	TRBV6-5	TRBJ1-2	TGTGCCAGCACCCTGGGCAGGGGCTATGGCTACACCTTC	CASTLGRGYGYTF
TRBD1	.	TRBV2	TRBJ1-4	TGTGCCAGCAGTGAACAGGGGGCAACTAATGAAAAACTGTTTTTT	CASSEQGATNEKLFF
TRBD1	.	TRBV5-1	TRBJ1-6	TGCGCCAGCAGCCGGGACAGGGACAATTCACCCCTCCACTTT	CASSRDRDNSPLHF
TRBD1	.	TRBV15	TRBJ2-7	TGTGCCACCAGCAGAGGGACAGGCCGGTCGTGGGAGCAGTACTTC	CATSRGTGRSWEQYF
TRBD1	few	TRBV19	TRBJ1-4	TGTGCCAGTAGTGCCTTACAGGGGAGAAGAGAAAAACTGTTTTTT	CASSALQGRREKLFF
TRBD2	once	TRBV5-4	TRBJ2-7	TGTGCCAGCAGCGACGGACTAGCGGGGGAAGAGCAGTACTTC	CASSDGLAGEEQYF
TRBD1	.	TRBV30	TRBJ2-2	TGTGCCTGGAGAGGGACAGTGAACACCGGGGAGCTGTTTTTT	CAWRGTVNTGELFF
TRBD1	.	TRBV2	TRBJ1-1	TGTGCCAGCTCCCGGGACAGGAGGAACACTGAAGCTTTCTTT	CASSRDRRNTEAFF
.	.	TRBV18	TRBJ1-6	TGTGCCAGCTCACCAAACGTACAGGGTTTCGTAGACTCACCCCTCCACTTT	CASSPNVQGFVDSPLHF
TRBD1	.	TRBV28	TRBJ2-7	TGTGCCAGCAGTTTATCCTCCGGGACAGTTTACGAGCAGTACTTC	CASSLSSGTVYEQYF
.	.	TRBV24-1	TRBJ1-5	TGTGCCACCAGTGATTCGACAGCGTATCAGCCCCAGCATTTT	CATSDSTAYQPQHF
TRBD2	.	TRBV19	TRBJ2-4	TGTGCCAGTACCGACGGACTAGCCGGGCCCCACTTC	CASTDGLAGPHF
TRBD1	.	TRBV14	TRBJ1-4	TGTGCCAGCAGCCGGGGACAGGGCCATGAAAAACTGTTTTTT	CASSRGQGHEKLFF
.	few	TRBV30	TRBJ1-6	TGTGCCTGTACAGTCTCCTATAATTCACCCCTCCACTTT	CACTVSYNSPLHF
TRBD1	.	TRBV19	TRBJ1-2	TGTGCCAGTAGTATAAAGGGAATTGGCTGGACAGGCCGAGACTATGGCTACACCTTC	CASSIKGIGWTGRDYGYTF